This T cell receptor (beta chain) was recorded in a study of T cell responses to AZD1222 COVID-19 vaccine. TCRdb's table, derived via immunoSEQ multiplex PCR, lists solely in-frame clones and lacks some. The table shows 180,000 or so clones, with roughly 92% occurring only once. In its sample, this clone was seen once. The CDR3 spans 13 residues. Germline trimming cut 5 bases from V and 7 bases from J; bases unmatched to any gene: 5. Germline V gene sequence: CDR1 GTSNPN, CDR2 SVGIG (reference sequence). The clonotype was recovered from an adult in good health. The chain uses TRBV30 and TRBJ1-4, with 9 bases aligning to TRBD1. The material was peripheral blood, obtained on day 0 of AZD1222 vaccination. For the CDR3, the DNA is TGTGCCTGGGGACAGGGGCGGGTTGAAAAACTGTTTTTT. Protein: CAWGQGRVEKLFF.